These 9 T cell receptor beta chains were all obtained from the same sample, sequenced in a study of PD-L1 blockade in urothelial cancer. Assay: immunoSEQ multiplex PCR; the TCRdb copy retains only in-frame clones and omits some. The data contain about 130,000 clones, approximately 84% of them singletons. Time point: pretreatment peripheral blood. The sample in question was PBMCs, obtained around atezolizumab (anti-PD-L1) treatment. Every receptor here comes from a man aged 50 to 59 with urothelial cancer.

This rearrangement joins TRBV28 to TRBJ2-3; 8 bases line up with TRBD2. The CDR3 has 15 residues. The ends lost 11 bases at V and 6 bases at J; junction bases unmatched: 16. The germline CDR1 and CDR2 sequences are MDHEN and SYDVKM. Written as DNA, the CDR3 is TGTGCCTCCCGGGGCGGGAGGCGAAGAGGGGATACGCAGTATTTT. It translates to CASRGGRRRGDTQYF. The full variable domain, in which reference TRBV28 and TRBJ2-3 provide the parts outside the CDR3, is DVKVTQSSRYLVKRTGEKVFLECVQDMDHENMFWYRQDPGLGLRLIYFSYDVKMKEKGDIPEGYSVSREKKERFSLILESASTNQTSMYLCASRGGRRRGDTQYFGPGTRLTVL.

CDR3 protein: CAWSVTGKSGYTF. Written as DNA, the CDR3 is TGTGCCTGGAGTGTAACAGGGAAGAGTGGCTACACCTTC. The chain couples TRBV30 to TRBJ1-2, with a tentative D call TRBD1 (6 bases). V dropped 0 bases and J dropped 7 bases, with 12 bases sitting between them. Germline V CDR1 and CDR2: GTSNPN, SVGIG (reference sequence). CDR3 size: 13 residues.

This chain links TRBV7-8 with TRBJ2-1; 15 bases agree with TRBD2. Germline V gene sequence: CDR1 SGHVS, CDR2 FQNEAQ. There are 16 residues in the CDR3. V shed 5 bases, J shed 7 bases, and the junction held 6 bases outside the gene matches. In DNA form, the CDR3 reads TGTGCCAGCAGCGGAACGGGACTAGCGGGAGGTAATGAGCAGTTCTTC. It translates to CASSGTGLAGGNEQFF. The full variable domain, rest sourced from reference TRBV7-8 and TRBJ2-1, is GAGVSQSPRYKVAKRGQDVALRCDPISGHVSLFWYQQALGQGPEFLTYFQNEAQLDKSGLPSDRFFAERPEGSVSTLKIQRTQQEDSAVYLCASSGTGLAGGNEQFFGPGTRLTVL.

The chain couples TRBV7-9 to TRBJ2-6, with 10 positions matching TRBD1. CDR3 length: 18 amino acids. Trimming took 3 bases from V and 4 from J; bases not matched to a gene: 9. The germline V gene encodes CDR1 SEHNR and CDR2 FQNEAQ (reference sequence). In DNA form, the CDR3 reads TGTGCCAGCAGCTTCCCGGGACAGGGGACCTCAGGGGCCAACGTCCTGACTTTC. Protein: CASSFPGQGTSGANVLTF. Drawing the rest from reference TRBV7-9 and TRBJ2-6, the complete variable domain is DTGVSQNPRHKITKRGQNVTFRCDPISEHNRLYWYRQTLGQGPEFLTYFQNEAQLEKSRLLSDRFSAERPKGSFSTLEIQRTEQGDSAMYLCASSFPGQGTSGANVLTFGAGSRLTVL.

The chain has TRBV5-6 and TRBJ2-2, with D possibly matching TRBD2 (6 bases). Between the trimmed V and J ends, which lost 4 bases and 2 bases, there was a span of 18 bases. There are 17 residues in the CDR3. Germline values: CDR1 SGHDT, CDR2 YYEEEE. CDR3 amino acids: CASSPQGLLRNTGELFF. The CDR3 bases are TGTGCCAGCAGCCCGCAGGGACTCTTACGTAACACCGGGGAGCTGTTTTTT.

This chain links TRBV7-2 with TRBJ1-5; perhaps TRBD1 as D (6 bases). The V end lost 3 bases, the J end lost 10 bases, and 19 bases lay between the germline ends. Looked up from germline, CDR1 is SGHTA and CDR2 is FQGNSA. This CDR3 region has 15 residues. The CDR3 nucleotides read TGTGCCAGCAGCTTGAAATGGGAAGGGGGGGGCCCCCAGCATTTT. Translation gives CASSLKWEGGGPQHF. The entire variable domain, with the rest obtained from reference TRBV7-2 and TRBJ1-5, is as follows: GAGVSQSPSNKVTEKGKDVELRCDPISGHTALYWYRQSLGQGLEFLIYFQGNSAPDKSGLPSDRFSAERTGGSVSTLTIQRTQQEDSAVYLCASSLKWEGGGPQHFGDGTRLSIL.

V usage is TRBV7-9 and J usage is TRBJ1-1; TRBD1 matches 8 bases. V was pared by 6 bases and J by 3 bases, with 15 bases of the junction left unmatched. The CDR3 is made up of 17 amino acids. In germline, CDR1 is SEHNR, CDR2 FQNEAQ (reference sequence). The CDR3 DNA is TGTGCCAGCAGGGTCTCAGGGGGCGGCGCATGGCACACTGAAGCTTTCTTT. This sequence encodes CASRVSGGGAWHTEAFF.

V usage is TRBV7-8 and J usage is TRBJ2-2; tentative D call: TRBD1 (6 bases). V lost 7 bases, J lost 7 bases, and 25 bases lay in between. The V gene's germline CDR1 is SGHVS and CDR2 FQNEAQ. The CDR3 spans 17 residues. CDR3 region: CASTRIYVQGFSGELFF. CDR3 coding DNA: TGTGCCAGCACCCGAATCTATGTTCAGGGGTTTAGCGGGGAGCTGTTTTTT. Variable domain in full (rest from reference TRBV7-8 and TRBJ2-2): GAGVSQSPRYKVAKRGQDVALRCDPISGHVSLFWYQQALGQGPEFLTYFQNEAQLDKSGLPSDRFFAERPEGSVSTLKIQRTQQEDSAVYLCASTRIYVQGFSGELFFGEGSRLTVL.

The chain joins TRBV28 to TRBJ1-5, with D possibly TRBD1 on 5 matching bases. Trimming took 10 bases from V and 1 from J, leaving 17 bases between them. The CDR3 totals 15 residues. CDR1 is MDHEN and CDR2 is SYDVKM in the germline V gene. The CDR3 DNA follows: TGTGCCACCAAGGCGGGGACGTGGAGCAATCAGCCCCAGCATTTT. This encodes CATKAGTWSNQPQHF.